This paragraph covers one T cell receptor beta chain sequence. It lacks a known antigen. Per-base quality was not reported, and no clone a single base away is much larger than it. In total, 666 healthy bone marrow donors made up the cohort. At the time of sampling, all cohort members were nominally healthy, though unrecorded immune exposures were likely present. The donor tested CMV seronegative and was one of the 352 seronegative cohort members. A peripheral blood sample was collected from each donor, and TCR beta sequencing was performed on peripheral blood mononuclear cells. The Qiagen DNeasy Blood Extraction Kit was used to extract genomic DNA from the blood cell samples. These data belong to a study of cytomegalovirus exposure and HLA in healthy donors (dated by TCRdb to the late 2010s). Background on the whole study: An earlier analysis of some 500 of the donors reported about 250 Gb of sequence data and 100 million to 130 million unique TCR beta sequences from approximately 180 million T cells. A later analysis re-analyzed previously published TCR beta repertoires from 600 to 850 donors and added high-resolution HLA genotyping to study TCR occurrence patterns. To predict cytomegalovirus infection status, the study brought together high-throughput TCR immunosequencing, statistical association of individual TCRs with disease status, and machine learning. The number of donors typed differed by locus, with roughly 620-630 for A, B, C, DRB1 and DQB1, around 520 for DQA1, 600 to 610 for DPA1, and some 470 for DPB1. To decide whether each TCR beta V gene segment behaved as functional or pseudogenic, an earlier analysis of some 540 of the donors relied on high-throughput TCR beta sequencing. Several DR-DQ haplotypes were handled as single units for association and clustering because linkage in the cohort was strong. Among a few hundred genotyped donors of the cohort, an average of around 240,000 unique TCR beta nucleotide sequences were sequenced per donor, roughly 20% of them non-productive. Besides the first cohort of around 700 subjects, a separate validation cohort made up of 120 different subjects was used. Both class I and class II loci were covered by HLA typing, at four-digit resolution. An early release covering roughly 640 HLA-typed donors comprised approximately 300 gigabases of sequencing data and tens of millions of unique TCR sequences. The study was designed to test whether signatures of past pathogen exposure could be identified by cataloging public T cell receptors. The study used immunosequencing to profile the T cell repertoires of approximately 630 subjects and linked those repertoires to cytomegalovirus serostatus. All discovery cohort repertoires had been generated on a single sequencing platform. Of the 300 to 400 genotyped donors, approximately 80% fell in the genetic ancestry cluster associated with self-reported Caucasian donors. Donor age, sex, ethnicity and CMV serostatus were collected together with the repertoire data. The later analysis used no new phenotypic data to find candidate immune exposures, relying instead on TCR beta sequences and their occurrence across donors. A later genetic analysis used genome-wide SNP genotypes for about three fifths of the 666 donors, treating that subset as a discovery cohort. Points the paper makes about the study in general: Because some donors lacked HLA typing at each locus, the association tests relied only on the typed subset. A few of the identified cytomegalovirus-associated TCR beta chains were confirmed in vitro to be specific for cytomegalovirus antigens. In an earlier analysis of around 600 of the donors, most TCR beta V segments appeared in productive rearrangements about 87% or about 30% of the time, broadly matching IMGT annotations. In a later analysis, about 16,000 TCR beta sequences were associated with specific HLA alleles at a false discovery rate of 0.05. Correlated functional status among segregating V segments might reflect linkage disequilibrium, but an unknown experimental factor could not be ruled out. Compared with equally common non-associated chains, HLA-associated TCR beta chains in a later analysis were more clonally expanded and had lower generation probabilities. While some public TCRs were present in many individuals, most TCR sequences turned up only very rarely across donors. According to a later analysis, most CMV-associated TCR beta chains appeared to be HLA-restricted, and the HLA associations seemed to be driven largely by CMV exposure. The classifier was reported to diagnose cytomegalovirus status with high specificity and sensitivity in both the original cohort and the validation cohort. According to a later analysis, parvovirus B19, influenza, CMV and Epstein-Barr virus appeared linked to several top co-occurrence clusters. A further reported finding was that TCR beta sequences accurately predicted the HLA-A and HLA-B alleles for most subjects in the first cohort. A group of highly shared sequence variants was considered likely to be a technical artifact of the sequencing pipeline. The authors suggested that the approach could potentially be generalized to other disease states and immunological phenotypes. When HLA alleles, especially DR and DQ, strongly co-occurred, attributing TCR associations to individual alleles was difficult. V-gene and J-gene trimming of TCR beta chains was associated with a missense DCLRE1C variant in a later genetic analysis, and the association was replicated in an independent cohort. Because counts were too low, about 17 rarely observed V segments, including chromosome 9 orphons, were excluded from the earlier analysis of 587 of the donors. Compared with the approximately 670-donor mean, donors in an Asian-associated ancestry cluster had fewer N-insertions in productive TCRs, according to a later genetic analysis. Because the 87-base-pair reads could not distinguish some IMGT-functional V segments, including TRBV6-2 and TRBV6-3, those segments were excluded. A later analysis found that TCR association rates varied across HLA loci, with DRB1 alleles showing the most associated TCRs and HLA-C alleles the fewest. Roughly uniform sequencing depth across donors was assumed in presence/absence analyses, although this assumption may not hold. Only TCR beta chains were sequenced in this cohort, and the absence of alpha or paired-chain data limited detectable features. A total of roughly 160 TCR beta chains were listed by the study as associated with cytomegalovirus. The only immune exposure information available for the cohort was CMV serostatus.

The library was obtained by the immunoSEQ multiplex PCR assay. For the multiplex PCR, a mixture combining 60 forward primers for TCR Vbeta segments and 13 reverse primers for TCR Jbeta segments was used. A multiplex PCR assay on genomic DNA amplified the CDR3 region of rearranged TCR beta genes. On the Illumina HiSeq System, the amplified TCR beta libraries were sequenced as 87-base-pair reads. In the paper's pipeline: A later analysis counted tens of millions of unique TCR beta chains across the roughly 700 repertoires, and around 12 million of these chains were shared by at least two donors. A nearest-neighbor algorithm error-corrected the raw reads and collapsed the reads into unique sequences, merging closely related sequences to remove PCR and sequencing errors. V, D and J gene segments were assigned by aligning CDR3 sequences to IMGT reference sequences. Each retained sequence needed at least a six-nucleotide match to both a V gene segment and a J gene segment. A rearrangement counted as productive if the CDR3 had no stop codons and remained in frame with V and J, and every other rearrangement counted as non-productive. Following IMGT convention, CDR3 was defined as the stretch from the second conserved V-encoded cysteine to the conserved J-encoded phenylalanine. The earlier analysis of 550 to 650 of the donors excluded any sequence lacking an unambiguous match to a single V gene segment. An earlier analysis of almost 600 of the donors classified V segments as functional when productive rearrangements were above 56.7% and as segregating when the standard deviation between donors was above 5%. To diagnose cytomegalovirus status from the catalog of TCR beta chain sequences, a statistical classification framework was built. V and J gene assignment, in a later analysis, came from comparing TCR nucleotide sequences with IMGT/GENE-DB human TR gene sequences. Using the TCRdist pipeline, a later analysis assigned CDR3 sequences along with most-parsimonious VDJ recombination scenarios. In a later analysis, every TCR beta chain was defined by the combination of its CDR3 amino acid sequence and its V-gene family, and reads without a unique V-gene family were dropped. To address suspected cross-contamination and a sequencing artifact, a later analysis removed over 500 highly shared, low-generation-probability nucleotide sequences. A later analysis calculated a clonal expansion index for each public chain from normalized within-repertoire ranks of inferred template counts. In a later analysis, generation probabilities were computed with a VDJ recombination model fitted to out-of-frame rearrangements, and the resulting probabilities were checked against IGoR. In a later analysis, TCR-TCR, TCR-HLA and TCR-CMV co-occurrence was scored with hypergeometric tests, and a repertoire-size bias correction was applied to TCR pairs. To estimate false discovery rates, a later analysis permuted the HLA or CMV assignments 20 times. In a later analysis, co-occurring TCRs were grouped using DBSCAN, with TCRdist sequence similarity added in when clustering inside HLA-allele-positive subsets. For co-occurrence clustering, repertoires with fewer than 30,000 or more than 120,000 public chains were excluded, along with a handful of repertoires with anomalous nucleotide sharing. Held by TCRdb, this immuneACCESS table contains in-frame sequences only and omits some clones. Under half of the omission traces to an unresolved V gene where checked; the cause of the rest is unknown. For V, J and clone size, that table is used; D and trimming come from the DNA. This sample lists about 160,000 clones; about 86% were detected once. Approximately 2% of the sample goes to the ten largest clones.

From the germline V gene, CDR1 is SGHRS and CDR2 is YFSETQ. The trim is 4 bases for V and 3 bases for J, with a gap of 12 bases between the germline ends. The CDR3 spans 14 residues, from the cysteine through the phenylalanine. Only CDR3 DNA remains: 42 bases, in frame from the first base. In this chain, TRBV5-1 is recombined with TRBJ2-3, with a tentative D gene TRBD2 over 6 matching bases. The clonotype comes from a woman aged 18-35 years in good health and CMV-seronegative. Sequencing was carried out using PBMCs. This receptor has the CDR3 CASSPGGVTDTQYF. The nucleotides are TGCGCCAGCAGCCCTGGCGGGGTTACAGATACGCAGTATTTT.